This entry concerns a single T cell receptor beta chain. The CDR3 runs to 16 residues. Trimming left V 4 bases short and J 4 bases short, with 19 bases between. The germline V gene has CDR1 KGHDR and CDR2 SFDVKD. The assay was immunoSEQ multiplex PCR, and TCRdb's table has in-frame clones only and misses some. The table has some 190,000 clones, 82% seen once. This record belongs to a study of blood T cell repertoires in COVID-19. This clonotype originated in a woman between 55 and 75 years old with COVID-19, enrolled during active disease. The V gene is TRBV24-1, the J gene TRBJ2-7, with D tentatively TRBD2 (6 bases). Sequencing input: peripheral blood. CDR3 in DNA: TGTGCCACCAGTGAACCGGGCTTGACGGGGAGGTACGAGCAGTACTTC. Translated: CATSEPGLTGRYEQYF.